Shown below are 26 T cell receptor beta chains from a single sample sequenced in a study of blood T cell repertoires in COVID-19. Clones were read by immunoSEQ multiplex PCR, and TCRdb kept only the in-frame ones, dropping some. The sample holds about 210,000 clones, about 89% seen once. Material for sequencing was peripheral blood. The source is a middle-aged woman with acute or convalescent COVID-19.

The V and J genes are TRBV2 and TRBJ1-2; no firm D call. This CDR3 contains 17 residues. V gave up 0 bases and J gave up 5 bases, with 19 bases separating them. Per the germline V gene, CDR1 is SNHLY and CDR2 is FYNNEI. The CDR3 is CASSEALRQAPSYGYTF. In nucleotides, the CDR3 is TGTGCCAGCAGTGAAGCGCTTCGGCAGGCCCCTTCTTATGGCTACACCTTC.

The chain joins TRBV7-2 to TRBJ1-3, with 7 bases that match TRBD1. This CDR3 has 14 residues. With 5 bases clipped from V and 4 bases from J, the junction kept 5 bases outside the gene matches. Germline CDR1 reads SGHTA; CDR2 reads FQGNSA. In DNA, the CDR3 is TGTGCCAGCAGCCCGGGACAGATGGGAAACACCATATATTTT. It yields the protein CASSPGQMGNTIYF. Combining the CDR3 with reference TRBV7-2 and TRBJ1-3 gives the whole variable domain GAGVSQSPSNKVTEKGKDVELRCDPISGHTALYWYRQSLGQGLEFLIYFQGNSAPDKSGLPSDRFSAERTGGSVSTLTIQRTQQEDSAVYLCASSPGQMGNTIYFGEGSWLTVV.

The chain couples TRBV25-1 to TRBJ2-2; 7 bases align to TRBD1. V shed 6 bases and J 0 bases; nucleotides not matched to a gene: 4. The CDR3 contains 15 residues. Germline values: CDR1 MGHDK, CDR2 SYGVNS. The CDR3 protein is CASRAGTANTGELFF. In DNA form, the CDR3 reads TGTGCCAGCAGGGCCGGGACAGCGAACACCGGGGAGCTGTTTTTT.

The chain recombines TRBV25-1 with TRBJ1-6; no clear D. Germline V gene data show CDR1 as MGHDK and CDR2 as SYGVNS. The V and J ends lost 1 base and 7 bases respectively, with 5 bases between them. The CDR3 covers 13 residues. The chain's CDR3 is CASSELSNSPLHF. CDR3 bases: TGTGCCAGCAGTGAATTGTCGAATTCACCCCTCCACTTT.

This rearrangement joins TRBV11-2 to TRBJ2-1, with TRBD2 as a possible D gene (6 bases). The CDR3 is 15 amino acids. Per germline, CDR1 SGHAT and CDR2 FQNNGV. Trimming removed 3 bases at V and 0 bases at J, with 9 bases between. The CDR3 nucleotides read TGTGCCAGCAGCTTTTACGGGAGCTCCTACAATGAGCAGTTCTTC. Protein: CASSFYGSSYNEQFF.

J is TRBJ1-4 and V is TRBV27; TRBD1 matches at 8 bases. Trimming at V came to 9 bases and at J to 5 bases, leaving 14 bases not matched to a gene. Germline-derived CDR1 and CDR2 are MNHEY and SMNVEV (reference sequence). The CDR3 spans 16 residues. The CDR3 sequence: CARTGYGDRLNEKLFF. CDR3 bases: TGTGCCAGGACGGGGTATGGGGACAGGCTAAATGAAAAACTGTTTTTT.

The chain combines TRBV3-1 (or the pseudogene TRBV3-2) with TRBJ2-5, with D possibly being TRBD2 (5 bases). The V end was cut by 1 base, the J end by 5 bases, with 14 bases between. Germline loops: CDR1 LGHDT, CDR2 YNNKEL (reference sequence). This CDR3 is built from 15 residues. The CDR3 region is CASSQGTADRETQYF. CDR3 bases: TGTGCCAGCAGCCAAGGGACTGCTGACCGGGAGACCCAGTACTTC.

A few counts support this clone. The V call is TRBV5-1, the J call TRBJ1-4; D unresolved. V shed 1 base and J shed 8 bases, with 15 bases lying between them. CDR3 length: 15 residues. Germline V lookup: CDR1 SGHRS, CDR2 YFSETQ. CDR3 in amino acids: CASSLYSGEMEKLFF. The CDR3 DNA sequence: TGCGCCAGCAGCTTGTATTCCGGGGAGATGGAAAAACTGTTTTTT. The variable domain in full, completed from reference TRBV5-1 and TRBJ1-4, reads KAGVTQTPRYLIKTRGQQVTLSCSPISGHRSVSWYQQTPGQGLQFLFEYFSETQRNKGNFPGRFSGRQFSNSRSEMNVSTLELGDSALYLCASSLYSGEMEKLFFGSGTQLSVL.

DNA of the CDR3: TGTGCCTGGAGTGGACAGGGGGGCGGTGGCTACACCTTC. Amino acids: CAWSGQGGGGYTF. V is TRBV30 and J is TRBJ1-2; 9 bases are shared with TRBD1. V lost 1 base and J lost 7; bases outside the gene matches: 4. The length of the CDR3 is 13 residues. Per the germline V gene, CDR1 is GTSNPN and CDR2 is SVGIG (reference sequence). Variable domain in full (rest from reference TRBV30 and TRBJ1-2): SQTIHQWPATLVQPVGSPLSLECTVEGTSNPNLYWYRQAAGRGLQLLFYSVGIGQISSEVPQNLSASRPQDRQFILSSKKLLLSDSGFYLCAWSGQGGGGYTFGSGTRLTVV.

The count of this clone is one. The genes are TRBV5-1 and TRBJ2-5; 7 bases fit TRBD2. CDR1 and CDR2 (germline): SGHRS, YFSETQ. The length of the CDR3 is 16 residues. V trimming: 1 base; J trimming: 0 bases; junction bases outside the gene matches: 6. The CDR3 DNA reads as TGCGCCAGCAGCTTGTCTACGGGGGGAAACCAAGAGACCCAGTACTTC. This codes for CASSLSTGGNQETQYF.

This clone was counted only a few times. The CDR3 region is CASRLSPRINSPLHF. The DNA of the CDR3 is TGTGCCAGCAGGCTGAGTCCGAGAATCAATTCACCCCTCCACTTT. The chain has TRBV6-6 and TRBJ1-6; unclear D gene. The CDR3 is made up of 15 amino acids. The V gene's germline CDR1 is MNHNY and CDR2 SVGAGI (reference sequence). V lost 6 bases to trimming and J lost 7 bases, with 16 bases between them.

The chain employs TRBV10-2 and TRBJ2-3; possibly TRBD2 for D (5 bases). CDR3 length: 13 residues. Germline lookup yields CDR1 WSHSY and CDR2 SAAADI. V lost 0 bases and J 4 bases, leaving 5 bases between the germline ends. This CDR3 reads CASSESRADTQYF. In DNA, the CDR3 is TGCGCCAGCAGTGAGTCGAGGGCAGATACGCAGTATTTT.

The chain has TRBV5-6 and TRBJ1-2; D ambiguous. The V gene's germline CDR1 is SGHDT and CDR2 YYEEEE. V lost 0 bases and J lost 1, with 10 bases in between. The CDR3 loop spans 15 amino acids. CDR3 bases: TGTGCCAGCAGCTTGGGGGAGACCCTTAACTATGGCTACACCTTC. Translation: CASSLGETLNYGYTF.

The CDR3 nucleotides read TGTGCCAGCAGTGAAGGCAGGGGGGTAAGGGAGTTCTTC. This translates into CASSEGRGVREFF. V gene TRBV2 combines with J gene TRBJ2-1; TRBD1 might be the D (7 bases). Per the germline V gene, CDR1 is SNHLY and CDR2 is FYNNEI. V lost 1 base, J lost 14 bases, and 15 bases lay in between. This CDR3 has 13 amino acids.

V usage is TRBV5-4 and J usage is TRBJ1-3; D is unclear. The CDR3 has 15 residues. Per the germline V gene, CDR1 is SGHNT and CDR2 is YYREEE (reference sequence). V dropped 4 bases and J dropped 8 bases, with 19 bases sitting between them. CDR3 in amino acids: CASSPRRGGGDTIYF. CDR3 coding DNA: TGTGCCAGCAGCCCTCGCCGGGGAGGCGGGGACACCATATATTTT.

The J gene is TRBJ1-6, the V gene TRBV5-1, with 9 bases matching TRBD1. This CDR3 spans 16 amino acids. Per germline, CDR1 SGHRS and CDR2 YFSETQ. V was clipped by 0 bases and J by 10 bases; unmatched bases: 8. CDR3 bases: TGCGCCAGCAGCTTGGCTGGACAGGGGCAGGGGTCACCCCTCCACTTT. Its protein is CASSLAGQGQGSPLHF.

The rearrangement uses TRBV7-9 and TRBJ1-4, with TRBD1 identical over 10 bases. Per germline, CDR1 SEHNR and CDR2 FQNEAQ (reference sequence). The CDR3 runs to 15 residues. V gave up 5 bases and J gave up 10 bases; unmatched junction bases: 10. CDR3 DNA sequence: TGTGCCAGCAGCAAGACAGGGGGCCGACTAGTAAAACTGTTTTTT. Translating gives CASSKTGGRLVKLFF.

The chain recombines TRBV7-9 with TRBJ1-2; D is ambiguous. CDR3 length: 13 residues. V lost 2 bases to trimming and J lost 14 bases, with 18 bases between them. Germline V gene lookup returns CDR1 SEHNR and CDR2 FQNEAQ (reference sequence). CDR3 nucleotide sequence: TGTGCCAGCAGCTTAATTGTATTCTACGGGGATACCTTC. It yields the protein CASSLIVFYGDTF.

The chain links TRBV21-1 to TRBJ2-7; the D call TRBD2 from the table was never checked on the DNA. TRBV21-1 is labeled a pseudogene. The CDR3 sequence is 16 residues long. DNA for the CDR3: TGTGCCAGCAGCAAATTGAACCCTTGGACTAGTGGCGAGCAGTACGTC. As protein: CASSKLNPWTSGEQYV.

The rearrangement uses TRBV10-3 and TRBJ2-1; 9 positions agree with TRBD1. The CDR3 totals 14 residues. The J segment lost 9 bases and the V segment lost 10 bases, leaving 13 bases of the junction unmatched. Looked up from germline, CDR1 is ENHRY and CDR2 is SYGVKD. The CDR3 coding sequence is TGTGCCACCCTATCTCGGGACAGGGAGGGTGAGCAGTTCTTC. This gives the protein CATLSRDREGEQFF.

In its sample, this clone was seen once. The chain is built from TRBV7-8 and TRBJ2-7; D uncertain. Trimming took off 2 bases at V and 0 bases at J, with 23 bases between the two ends. This CDR3 has 19 residues. Germline CDR1 reads SGHVS; CDR2 reads FQNEAQ. The CDR3 nucleotides read TGTGCCAGCAGCTTACGGTCTTACGCGTCAACCTTTACCTCCTACGAGCAGTACGTC. Amino acids: CASSLRSYASTFTSYEQYV.

The chain is built from TRBV30 and TRBJ1-2; no firm D call. Germline V gives CDR1 GTSNPN, CDR2 SVGIG (reference sequence). CDR3 length: 12 residues. V lost 3 bases to trimming and J lost 5 bases, with 10 bases between them. As DNA, the CDR3 is TGTGCCTGGAGGGCAGGTTCTTATGGCTACACCTTC. It is translated as CAWRAGSYGYTF.

The chain couples TRBV30 to TRBJ2-2, with 7 nucleotides matching TRBD2. V was pared by 0 bases and J by 6 bases, with 4 bases of the junction left unmatched. Germline V CDR1 and CDR2: GTSNPN, SVGIG (reference sequence). The CDR3 has 14 amino acids. In DNA form, the CDR3 reads TGTGCCTGGAGTGTACAACTAGCGTCCGGGGAGCTGTTTTTT. Encoded protein: CAWSVQLASGELFF.

In its sample, this clone was seen once. This chain links TRBV5-1 with TRBJ1-5, with TRBD1 as a possible D gene (6 bases). The CDR3 runs 16 residues. CDR1 and CDR2 from the germline V gene are SGHRS and YFSETQ. Trimming pared 4 bases from V and 6 bases from J, leaving 20 bases between. The CDR3 DNA reads TGCGCCAGCAGCGTTGGTTACAGGGTCCGGGGTCAGCCCCAGCATTTT. This codes for CASSVGYRVRGQPQHF.

V and J are TRBV7-3 and TRBJ1-2; 9 bases line up with TRBD1. Trimming cost V 6 bases and J 6 bases; bases outside gene matches: 20. The CDR3 length is 18 residues. Germline V gives CDR1 SGHTA, CDR2 FQGTGA. The CDR3 protein is CASRSAGTGHISHHGYTF. CDR3 coding DNA: TGTGCCAGCAGGTCAGCCGGGACAGGGCACATTTCACATCATGGCTACACCTTC. Full variable domain (remainder filled in from reference TRBV7-3 and TRBJ1-2): GAGVSQTPSNKVTEKGKYVELRCDPISGHTALYWYRQSLGQGPEFLIYFQGTGAADDSGLPNDRFFAVRPEGSVSTLKIQRTERGDSAVYLCASRSAGTGHISHHGYTFGSGTRLTVV.

The chain couples TRBV4-1 to TRBJ1-3; TRBD1 is a possible D gene (5 bases). The CDR3 is made up of 17 amino acids. Germline-derived CDR1 and CDR2 are MGHRA and YSYEKL. V was clipped by 1 base and J by 0 bases, with 13 bases between them. CDR3 in DNA: TGCGCCAGCAGCCAAGGAAGGGGCAGGGACTCTGGAAACACCATATATTTT. It translates to CASSQGRGRDSGNTIYF.